This T cell receptor beta chain emerged from a study of radiation and T cells in renal cell carcinoma. Study background: Nephrectomy followed 15 Gy stereotactic body radiation by 4 weeks. General observations from the study: In blood, top tumor clones expanded by 2 weeks, shrinking by 4.

CDR1 and CDR2 (germline): PRHDT, FYEKMQ (reference sequence). With V trimmed by 6 bases and J by 5 bases, 6 bases remained unmatched. This CDR3 is 14 amino acids long. Sequenced by immunoSEQ multiplex PCR; TCRdb stores in-frame clones only, minus some. The profile covers around 80,000 clones, with about 80% appearing a single time and 5.8% taken by the ten largest. Time point specified: blood 2 weeks post-SBRT. The treatment was: 15 Gy SBRT to primary tumor, nephrectomy 4 weeks later. After SBRT, blood was collected at 2 and 4 weeks, plus baseline. This clone was picked up a small number of times. What it binds is unknown.

The clonotype comes from a man aged 55-75 years with renal cell carcinoma. The chain uses TRBV13 and TRBJ2-2, with 7 bases lining up with TRBD2. The sample was blood, taken from a patient whose treatment included radiotherapy and nephrectomy. In nucleotides, the CDR3 is TGTGCCAGCAGGCTAGCGGTGAAGACCGGGGAGCTGTTTTTT. Its translation: CASRLAVKTGELFF.